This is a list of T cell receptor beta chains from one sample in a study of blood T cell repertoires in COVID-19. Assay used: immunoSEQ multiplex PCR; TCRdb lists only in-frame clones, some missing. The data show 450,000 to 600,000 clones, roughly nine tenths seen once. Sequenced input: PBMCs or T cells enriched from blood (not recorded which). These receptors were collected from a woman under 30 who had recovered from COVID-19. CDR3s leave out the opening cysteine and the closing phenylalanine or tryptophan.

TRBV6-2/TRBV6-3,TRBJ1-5,ASSPPSTNSNQPQH
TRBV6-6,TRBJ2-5,ASSSGQGVETQY
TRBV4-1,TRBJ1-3,ASSQEEGRGLGNTIY
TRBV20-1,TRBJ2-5,SASPGTGVSETQY
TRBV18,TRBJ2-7,ASSPPSETYEQY
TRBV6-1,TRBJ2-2,ASSETLRDTGELF
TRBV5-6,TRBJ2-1,ASSSGLAGAYSYNEQF
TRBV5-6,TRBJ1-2,ASSLSRVGALGGYT
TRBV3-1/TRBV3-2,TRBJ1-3,ASSQDTTSGNTIY
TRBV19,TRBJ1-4,ASSTTPGQGGEKLF